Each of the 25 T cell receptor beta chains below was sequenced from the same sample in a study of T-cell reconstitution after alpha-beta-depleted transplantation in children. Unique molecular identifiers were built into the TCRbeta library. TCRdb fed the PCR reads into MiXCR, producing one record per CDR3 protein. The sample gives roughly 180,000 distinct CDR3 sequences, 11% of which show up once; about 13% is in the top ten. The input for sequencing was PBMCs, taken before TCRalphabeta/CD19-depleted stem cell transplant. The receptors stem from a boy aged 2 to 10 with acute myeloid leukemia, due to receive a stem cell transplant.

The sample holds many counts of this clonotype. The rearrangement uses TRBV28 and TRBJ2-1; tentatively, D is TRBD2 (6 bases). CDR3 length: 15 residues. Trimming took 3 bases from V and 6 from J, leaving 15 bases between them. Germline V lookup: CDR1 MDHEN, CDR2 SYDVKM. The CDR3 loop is CASSFAGTLANEQFF. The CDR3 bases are TGTGCCAGCAGTTTCGCGGGGACCCTTGCCAATGAGCAGTTCTTC.

CDR3 amino acids: CSAEGQAGGVLQETQYF. The CDR3 region has the DNA TGCAGTGCTGAGGGCCAGGCCGGGGGAGTTCTTCAAGAGACCCAGTACTTC. The gene calls are TRBV20-1 and TRBJ2-5; perhaps TRBD2 as D (6 bases). The CDR3 extends over 17 amino acids. In germline, CDR1 is DFQATT, CDR2 SNEGSKA (reference sequence). Deletions cut 5 bases from V and 2 bases from J, with 24 bases between.

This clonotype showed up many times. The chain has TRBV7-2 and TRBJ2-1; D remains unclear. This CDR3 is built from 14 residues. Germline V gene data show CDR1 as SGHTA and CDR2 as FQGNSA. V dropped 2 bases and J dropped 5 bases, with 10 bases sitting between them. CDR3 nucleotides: TGTGCCAGCAGCTTACCTCGACCCCACAATGAGCAGTTCTTC. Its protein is CASSLPRPHNEQFF.

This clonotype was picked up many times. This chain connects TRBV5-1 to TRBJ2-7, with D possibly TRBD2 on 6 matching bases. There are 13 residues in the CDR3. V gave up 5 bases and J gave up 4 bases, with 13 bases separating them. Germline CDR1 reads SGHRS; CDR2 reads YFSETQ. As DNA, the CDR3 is TGCGCCAGCAGACCGGGAGTGGGTTACGAGCAGTACTTC. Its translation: CASRPGVGYEQYF.

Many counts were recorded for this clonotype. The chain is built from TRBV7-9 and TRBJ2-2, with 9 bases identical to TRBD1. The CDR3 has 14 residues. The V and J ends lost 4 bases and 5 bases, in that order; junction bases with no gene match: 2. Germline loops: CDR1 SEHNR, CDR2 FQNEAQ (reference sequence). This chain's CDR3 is CASSWTGDTGELFF. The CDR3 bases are TGTGCCAGCAGCTGGACAGGGGATACCGGGGAGCTGTTTTTT.

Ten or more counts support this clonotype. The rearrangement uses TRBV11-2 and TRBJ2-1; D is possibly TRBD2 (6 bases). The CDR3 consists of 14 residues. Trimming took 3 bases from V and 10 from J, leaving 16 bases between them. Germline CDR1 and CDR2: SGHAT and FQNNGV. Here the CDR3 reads CASSLLTVSGEQFF. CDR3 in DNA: TGTGCCAGCAGCTTGTTAACCGTTAGCGGAGAGCAGTTCTTC.

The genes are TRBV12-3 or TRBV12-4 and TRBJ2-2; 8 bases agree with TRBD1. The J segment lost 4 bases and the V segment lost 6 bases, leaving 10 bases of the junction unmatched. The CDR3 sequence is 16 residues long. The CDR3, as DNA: TGTGCCAGCAGGAAACCGGGACAGGTCGGCACCGGGGAGCTGTTTTTT. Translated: CASRKPGQVGTGELFF.

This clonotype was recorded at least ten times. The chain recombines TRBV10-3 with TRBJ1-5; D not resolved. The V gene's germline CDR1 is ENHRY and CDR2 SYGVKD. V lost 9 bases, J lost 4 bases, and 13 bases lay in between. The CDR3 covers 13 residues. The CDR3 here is CAISFEGNQPQHF. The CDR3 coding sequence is TGTGCCATAAGTTTCGAGGGAAATCAGCCCCAGCATTTT.

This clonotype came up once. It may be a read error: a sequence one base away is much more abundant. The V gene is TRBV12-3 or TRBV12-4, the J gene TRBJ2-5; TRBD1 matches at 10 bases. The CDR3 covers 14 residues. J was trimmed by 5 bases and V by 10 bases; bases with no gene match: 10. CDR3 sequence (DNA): TGTGCCACCACCTTGAGACAGGGGGCTGAGACCCAGTACTTC. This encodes CATTLRQGAETQYF.

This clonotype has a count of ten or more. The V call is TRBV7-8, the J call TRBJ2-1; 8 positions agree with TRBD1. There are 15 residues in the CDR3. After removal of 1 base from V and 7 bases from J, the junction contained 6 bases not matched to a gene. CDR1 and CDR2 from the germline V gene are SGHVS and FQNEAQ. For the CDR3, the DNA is TGTGCCAGCAGCTTAGTGCAGGGGGCGAGGAATGAGCAGTTCTTC. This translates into CASSLVQGARNEQFF.

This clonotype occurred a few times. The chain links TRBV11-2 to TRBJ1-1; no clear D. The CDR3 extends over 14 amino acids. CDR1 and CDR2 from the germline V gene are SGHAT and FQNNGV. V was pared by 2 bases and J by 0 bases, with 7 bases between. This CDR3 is CASSLSYLNTEAFF. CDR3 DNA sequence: TGTGCCAGCAGCTTATCGTATTTGAACACTGAAGCTTTCTTT.

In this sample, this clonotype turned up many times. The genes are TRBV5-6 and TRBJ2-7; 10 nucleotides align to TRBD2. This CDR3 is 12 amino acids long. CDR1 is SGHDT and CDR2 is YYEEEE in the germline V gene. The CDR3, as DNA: TGTGCCAGCAGCTACCAGGATAGCGGGAGGTTGGTC. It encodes CASSYQDSGRLV.

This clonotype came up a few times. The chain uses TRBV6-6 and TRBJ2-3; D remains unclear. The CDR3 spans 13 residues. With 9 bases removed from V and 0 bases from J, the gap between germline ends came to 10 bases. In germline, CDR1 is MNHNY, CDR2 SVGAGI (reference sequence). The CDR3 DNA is TGTGCCAGTGGCGGAATTAGCACAGATACGCAGTATTTT. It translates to CASGGISTDTQYF.

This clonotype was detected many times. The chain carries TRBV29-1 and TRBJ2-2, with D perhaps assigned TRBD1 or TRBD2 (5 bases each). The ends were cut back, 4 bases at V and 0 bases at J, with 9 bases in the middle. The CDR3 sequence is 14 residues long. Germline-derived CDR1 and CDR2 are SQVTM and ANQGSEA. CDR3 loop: CSVVGTPNTGELFF. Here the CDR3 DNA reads TGCAGCGTTGTTGGGACCCCGAACACCGGGGAGCTGTTTTTT.

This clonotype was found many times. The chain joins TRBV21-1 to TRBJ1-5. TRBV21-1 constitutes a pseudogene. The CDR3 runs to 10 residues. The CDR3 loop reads CARLNQPQHF. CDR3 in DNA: TGTGCCAGACTAAATCAGCCCCAGCATTTT.

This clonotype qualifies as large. The CDR3 sequence is CATSTSLTYSYNEQFF. Written as DNA, the CDR3 is TGTGCCACCAGCACCTCCTTAACCTACTCCTACAATGAGCAGTTCTTC. This sequence joins TRBV15 and TRBJ2-1; D uncertain. From germline, CDR1 is LNHNV and CDR2 YYDKDF (reference sequence). This CDR3 comprises 16 residues. The V end was cut by 4 bases, the J end by 0 bases, with 13 bases between. Based on the CDR3 plus reference TRBV15 and TRBJ2-1, the full variable domain is DAMVIQNPRYQVTQFGKPVTLSCSQTLNHNVMYWYQQKSSQAPKLLFHYYDKDFNNEADTPDNFQSRRPNTSFCFLDIRSPGLGDTAMYLCATSTSLTYSYNEQFFGPGTRLTVL.

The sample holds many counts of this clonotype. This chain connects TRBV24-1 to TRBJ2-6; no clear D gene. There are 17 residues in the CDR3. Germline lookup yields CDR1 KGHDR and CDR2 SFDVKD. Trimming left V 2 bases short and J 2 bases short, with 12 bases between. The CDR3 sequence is CATSDSRIPAGANVLTF. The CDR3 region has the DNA TGTGCCACCAGTGATTCGCGAATTCCGGCTGGGGCCAACGTCCTGACTTTC.

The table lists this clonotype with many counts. The CDR3: CASIQPDFTGELFF. CDR3 in DNA: TGTGCCAGCATACAACCAGATTTCACCGGGGAGCTGTTTTTT. The chain links TRBV2 to TRBJ2-2; D ambiguous. V was clipped by 7 bases and J by 4 bases, with 13 bases between them. The CDR3 extends over 14 amino acids. In germline, CDR1 is SNHLY, CDR2 FYNNEI.

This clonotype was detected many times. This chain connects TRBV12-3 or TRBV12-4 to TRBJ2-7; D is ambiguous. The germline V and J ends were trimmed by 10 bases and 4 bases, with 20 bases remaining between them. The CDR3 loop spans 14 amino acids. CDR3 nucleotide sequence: TGTGCCACCCAAGGACCCCCCCGCCCATACGAGCAGTACTTC. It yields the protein CATQGPPRPYEQYF.

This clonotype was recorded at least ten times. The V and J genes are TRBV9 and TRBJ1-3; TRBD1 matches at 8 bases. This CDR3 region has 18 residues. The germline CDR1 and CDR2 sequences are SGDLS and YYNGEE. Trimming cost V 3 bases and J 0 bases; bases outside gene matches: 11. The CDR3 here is CASSEGVGQAGSGNTIYF. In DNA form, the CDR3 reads TGTGCCAGCAGCGAGGGCGTGGGACAGGCGGGCTCTGGAAACACCATATATTTT.

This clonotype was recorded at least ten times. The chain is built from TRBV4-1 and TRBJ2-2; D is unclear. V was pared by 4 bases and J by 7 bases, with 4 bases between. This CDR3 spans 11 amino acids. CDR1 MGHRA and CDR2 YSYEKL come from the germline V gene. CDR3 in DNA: TGCGCCAGCAGCCCCGGCGGGGAGCTGTTTTTT. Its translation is CASSPGGELFF.

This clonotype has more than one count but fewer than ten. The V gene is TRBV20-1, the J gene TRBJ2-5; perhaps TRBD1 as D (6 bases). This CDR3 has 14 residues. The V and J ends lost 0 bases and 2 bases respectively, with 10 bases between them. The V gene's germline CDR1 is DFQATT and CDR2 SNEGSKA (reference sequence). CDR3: CSARDRTGQETQYF. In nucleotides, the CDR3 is TGCAGTGCTAGAGATCGAACAGGGCAAGAGACCCAGTACTTC.

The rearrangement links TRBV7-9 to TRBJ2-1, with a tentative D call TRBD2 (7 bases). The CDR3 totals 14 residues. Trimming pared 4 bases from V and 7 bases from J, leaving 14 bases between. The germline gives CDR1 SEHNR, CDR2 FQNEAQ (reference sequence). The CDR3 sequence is CASSSGRGSNEQFF. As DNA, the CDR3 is TGTGCCAGCAGCTCGGGGAGGGGGTCGAATGAGCAGTTCTTC.

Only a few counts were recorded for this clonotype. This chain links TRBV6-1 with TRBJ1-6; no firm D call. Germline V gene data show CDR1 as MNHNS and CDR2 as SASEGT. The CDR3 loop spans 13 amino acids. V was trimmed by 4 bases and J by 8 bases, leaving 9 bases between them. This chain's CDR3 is CASSVGLDSPLHF. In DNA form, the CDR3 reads TGTGCCAGCAGTGTCGGGTTAGATTCACCCCTCCACTTT.

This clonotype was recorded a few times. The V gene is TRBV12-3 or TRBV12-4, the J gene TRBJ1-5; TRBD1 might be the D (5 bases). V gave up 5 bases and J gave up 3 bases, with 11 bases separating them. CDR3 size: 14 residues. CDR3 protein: CASSVDSPNQPQHF. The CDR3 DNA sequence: TGTGCCAGCAGTGTCGACAGCCCCAATCAGCCCCAGCATTTT.